This TCR beta chain was profiled in a study of CD8 T cells in Susac syndrome. The authors reverse transcribed roughly 0.5 to 1 ug RNA with random hexamers. MiXCR was run by TCRdb on the immunoSEQ multiplex PCR reads, yielding one entry per CDR3 protein. The sample contains 150,000 to 200,000 distinct CDR3 sequences, more than 90% of which appear only once. The study sequenced TCR beta in blood CD8+ and CD4+ T cells. The individuals used as controls were healthy donors who had been matched for both age and sex. The CDR3 has 14 residues. Trimming cost V 3 bases and J 0 bases, with 12 bases left between them. CDR1 is GTSNPN and CDR2 is SVGIG in the germline V gene (reference sequence).

V gene TRBV30 combines with J gene TRBJ2-7; tentatively, D is TRBD1 (6 bases). This TCR derives from a human donor in good health. The sequenced sample was CD4+ T cells from PBMCs. The CDR3 here is CAWRNRASSYEQYF. As DNA, the CDR3 is TGTGCCTGGAGGAACAGGGCCAGCTCCTACGAGCAGTACTTC.